This T cell receptor beta chain came from a study of T cells after yellow fever vaccination. This clonotype occurred a few times. The antigen is undetermined. MiXCR, applied by TCRdb to the 5' RACE reads, yields one record per CDR3 protein. Of over 110,000 distinct CDR3 sequences detected, roughly 8% appear once; the ten largest clones hold roughly 0.73%. Study-wide results and caveats: Some clonotypes were seen in both the CD4 and the CD8 compartments. These made up a small share and likely arose from convergent recombination. A large majority of primary-vaccination clones showed up again after the booster (approximately 95% CD4, around 85% CD8).

The CDR3 is made up of 16 amino acids. V shed 5 bases and J 5 bases; nucleotides not matched to a gene: 11. Germline CDR1 MNHEY, CDR2 SVGAGI. This specimen was CD4+ T cells sorted from PBMCs, taken 5 days after the yellow fever booster vaccination. The chain recombines TRBV6-5 with TRBJ2-1, with 8 nucleotides matching TRBD2. The sequence was obtained from a man aged 25 to 40 who received the YFV17D yellow fever vaccine. As DNA, the CDR3 is TGTGCCAGCAGTCCCCTCCAGCGGGAGATTAACAATGAGCAGTTCTTC. Encoded protein: CASSPLQREINNEQFF.